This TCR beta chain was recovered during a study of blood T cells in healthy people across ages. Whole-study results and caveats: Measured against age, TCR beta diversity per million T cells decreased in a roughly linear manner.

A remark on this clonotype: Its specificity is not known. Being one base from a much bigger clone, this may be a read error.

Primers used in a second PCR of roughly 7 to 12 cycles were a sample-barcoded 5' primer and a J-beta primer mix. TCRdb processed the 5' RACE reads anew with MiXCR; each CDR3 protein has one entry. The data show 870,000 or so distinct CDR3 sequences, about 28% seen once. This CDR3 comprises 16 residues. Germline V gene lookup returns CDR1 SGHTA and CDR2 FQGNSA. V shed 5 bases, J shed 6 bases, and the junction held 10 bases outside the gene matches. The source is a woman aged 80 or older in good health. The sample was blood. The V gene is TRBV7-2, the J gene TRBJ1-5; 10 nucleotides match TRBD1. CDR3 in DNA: TGTACCAGCAGCCTCGGGACAGGGGTTTTGAGTCAGCCCCAGCATTTT. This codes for CTSSLGTGVLSQPQHF.